Presented here are 31 T cell receptor beta chains from one specimen sequenced in a study of Ad26.COV2.S vaccination and SARS-CoV-2 variants. Indicated treatment: 15 to 20 received Ad26.COV2.S at low or high dose, single or two shots; a few received placebo; per-sample allocation not given. Samples analyzed were those drawn on day 63 after the first vaccine or placebo injection. Here immunoSEQ multiplex PCR was the method, and the copy in TCRdb shows in-frame clones only, minus some. This table has about 400,000 clones, roughly 88% appearing once. Sequenced here: peripheral blood, sampled in a trial of Ad26.COV2.S vaccine versus placebo. Every receptor here comes from a person aged 18-60 years who received the Ad26.COV2.S COVID-19 vaccine or a placebo.

The chain combines TRBV6-2 or TRBV6-3 with TRBJ2-7, with D possibly matching TRBD2 (6 bases). Trimming pared 3 bases from V and 3 bases from J, leaving 12 bases between. The CDR3 consists of 14 residues. Looked up from germline, CDR1 is MNHEY and CDR2 is SVGEGT. The DNA for the CDR3 is TGTGCCAGCAGTTATGGCGGGAAGGGCTACGAGCAGTACTTC. Translated: CASSYGGKGYEQYF.

CDR3 in DNA: TGCGCCAGCAGCTCCCCGGCGTTGGGGGCGGCTGGAAACACCATATATTTT. It specifies CASSSPALGAAGNTIYF. The chain uses TRBV4-1 and TRBJ1-3, with a tentative D call TRBD1 (6 bases). Germline CDR1 reads MGHRA; CDR2 reads YSYEKL. CDR3 length: 17 residues. Trimming removed 5 bases at V and 2 bases at J, with 19 bases between.

The chain employs TRBV19 and TRBJ2-7, with D perhaps matching TRBD1 or TRBD2 (6 bases each). The germline gives CDR1 LNHDA, CDR2 SQIVND (reference sequence). The ends were cut back, 2 bases at V and 4 bases at J, with 15 bases in the middle. The CDR3 loop spans 15 amino acids. CDR3 protein: CASSIISTGRYEQYF. The CDR3 DNA sequence: TGTGCCAGTAGTATAATTTCAACAGGGAGGTACGAGCAGTACTTC.

The chain combines TRBV2 with TRBJ1-5, with 7 bases identical to TRBD1. This CDR3 has 16 amino acids. Germline loops: CDR1 SNHLY, CDR2 FYNNEI. V dropped 8 bases and J dropped 3; count of bases not matched to a gene: 13. For the CDR3, the DNA is TGTGCCAGCTCTGGGCTCGGGACAGCATACAATCAGCCCCAGCATTTT. Translated: CASSGLGTAYNQPQHF. Full variable domain (missing parts from reference TRBV2 and TRBJ1-5): EPEVTQTPSHQVTQMGQEVILRCVPISNHLYFYWYRQILGQKVEFLVSFYNNEISEKSEIFDDQFSVERPDGSNFTLKIRSTKLEDSAMYFCASSGLGTAYNQPQHFGDGTRLSIL.

The chain links TRBV7-2 to TRBJ2-7; tentative D call: TRBD1 (6 bases). Trimming cost V 4 bases and J 3 bases, with 13 bases left between them. From germline, CDR1 is SGHTA and CDR2 FQGNSA. This CDR3 is 14 amino acids long. The CDR3 loop reads CASSWDTLGYEQYF. In DNA form, the CDR3 reads TGTGCCAGCAGCTGGGACACTCTCGGCTACGAGCAGTACTTC. The variable domain in full, completed from reference TRBV7-2 and TRBJ2-7, reads GAGVSQSPSNKVTEKGKDVELRCDPISGHTALYWYRQSLGQGLEFLIYFQGNSAPDKSGLPSDRFSAERTGGSVSTLTIQRTQQEDSAVYLCASSWDTLGYEQYFGPGTRLTVT.

This chain connects TRBV9 to TRBJ1-5; D perhaps matches TRBD1 (6 bases). CDR3 length: 14 amino acids. Germline assignment: CDR1 SGDLS and CDR2 YYNGEE. V lost 4 bases and J lost 7, with 15 bases in between. CDR3 amino acids: CASSPAGGQQPQHF. CDR3 nucleotide sequence: TGTGCCAGCAGCCCCGCCGGGGGGCAGCAGCCCCAGCATTTT.

The rearrangement links TRBV11-2 to TRBJ1-3; no definite D call. This CDR3 spans 14 amino acids. Between the trimmed V and J ends, which lost 2 bases and 0 bases, there was a span of 5 bases. Per germline, CDR1 SGHAT and CDR2 FQNNGV. CDR3 protein: CASSLLNSGNTIYF. The CDR3 coding sequence is TGTGCCAGCAGCTTATTAAACTCTGGAAACACCATATATTTT.

The gene calls are TRBV11-1 and TRBJ1-4; D is ambiguous. V lost 2 bases and J lost 14, with 24 bases in between. CDR3 length: 16 amino acids. Germline V gene lookup returns CDR1 SGHAT and CDR2 FQDESV (reference sequence). DNA for the CDR3: TGTGCCAGCAGCTTAAATTTGGACGCGACTGAAAAGGGCCTGTTTTTT. It yields the protein CASSLNLDATEKGLFF.

The V call is TRBV7-2, the J call TRBJ2-3, with D hard to call. This CDR3 region has 14 residues. Trimming pared 2 bases from V and 3 bases from J, leaving 9 bases between. CDR1 and CDR2 from the germline V gene are SGHTA and FQGNSA. CDR3 sequence: CASSLLGPTDTQYF. CDR3 DNA: TGTGCCAGCAGCTTATTAGGGCCAACAGATACGCAGTATTTT.

The chain has TRBV27 and TRBJ2-3, with TRBD1 matching over 7 bases. The CDR3 runs 13 residues. The V gene end was trimmed by 10 bases and the J gene end by 2 bases; junction bases not matched to a gene: 6. The germline V gene encodes CDR1 MNHEY and CDR2 SMNVEV (reference sequence). The DNA of the CDR3 is TGTGCCACCGCCGACAGGGCCACAGATACGCAGTATTTT. This encodes CATADRATDTQYF.

The V gene is TRBV7-8, the J gene TRBJ1-6; D uncertain. V was trimmed by 7 bases and J by 7 bases, leaving 17 bases between them. This CDR3 is built from 15 residues. The germline V gene has CDR1 SGHVS and CDR2 FQNEAQ. The CDR3 protein is CASMGLHGPNSPLHF. The DNA for the CDR3 is TGTGCCAGCATGGGCTTACACGGTCCCAATTCACCCCTCCACTTT.

This chain connects TRBV30 to TRBJ2-2; 7 nucleotides agree with TRBD2. J lost 6 bases, V lost 0 bases, and 10 bases had no gene match. The germline V gene encodes CDR1 GTSNPN and CDR2 SVGIG (reference sequence). CDR3 length: 16 residues. The CDR3 DNA follows: TGTGCCTGGAGTGTAGCCGGACTAGTGATGGCCGGGGAGCTGTTTTTT. Translating gives CAWSVAGLVMAGELFF.

J is TRBJ2-5 and V is TRBV9; no firm D call. There are 13 residues in the CDR3. Germline CDR1 and CDR2: SGDLS and YYNGEE. Trimming left V 7 bases short and J 1 base short, with 11 bases between. DNA for the CDR3: TGTGCCAGCGACCGGTTTTCCCAAGAGACCCAGTACTTC. Translated: CASDRFSQETQYF.

The chain links TRBV6-5 to TRBJ2-5; D is ambiguous. Germline V CDR1 and CDR2: MNHEY, SVGAGI. The germline V and J ends were trimmed by 4 bases and 0 bases, with 6 bases remaining between them. The CDR3 loop spans 13 amino acids. The CDR3 coding sequence is TGTGCCAGCAGTTCTAGGTACCAAGAGACCCAGTACTTC. Translation: CASSSRYQETQYF.

The rearrangement joins TRBV5-1 to TRBJ1-4, with D tentatively TRBD1 (5 bases). CDR1 is SGHRS and CDR2 is YFSETQ in the germline V gene. This CDR3 region has 16 residues. With 0 bases removed from V and 2 bases from J, the gap between germline ends came to 11 bases. CDR3 region: CASSLGQGSTNEKLFF. CDR3 coding DNA: TGCGCCAGCAGCTTGGGGCAGGGATCGACTAATGAAAAACTGTTTTTT.

The chain couples TRBV5-6 to TRBJ2-5; D not certain. CDR3 length: 15 amino acids. The germline V gene has CDR1 SGHDT and CDR2 YYEEEE. V was cut by 3 bases and J by 3 bases, with 15 bases left in between. The CDR3 DNA reads TGTGCCAGCAGCTCCCCCCACACAGCCAAAGAGACCCAGTACTTC. Protein product: CASSSPHTAKETQYF.

This sequence joins TRBV7-2 and TRBJ2-1, with D unresolved. This CDR3 comprises 17 residues. V was clipped by 4 bases and J by 2 bases, with 18 bases between them. Germline CDR1 is SGHTA and CDR2 is FQGNSA. CDR3 protein: CASSSTFRRAPYNEQFF. CDR3 in DNA: TGTGCCAGCAGCTCAACTTTCCGTCGGGCCCCCTACAATGAGCAGTTCTTC.

The chain couples TRBV30 to TRBJ1-4; the D gene is possibly TRBD1 (6 bases). Trimming pared 7 bases from V and 8 bases from J, leaving 17 bases between. This CDR3 has 13 residues. From germline, CDR1 is GTSNPN and CDR2 SVGIG (reference sequence). CDR3 coding DNA: TGTGCCTTTTGTCCGGGACATATGGAAAAACTGTTTTTT. Its translation: CAFCPGHMEKLFF.

The chain joins TRBV11-3 to TRBJ2-2, with 11 positions matching TRBD1. Trimming cost V 5 bases and J 5 bases; bases outside gene matches: 4. This CDR3 comprises 15 residues. Germline V lookup: CDR1 SGHNT, CDR2 YENEEA. CDR3 protein: CASSVGTGGTGELFF. The CDR3, as DNA: TGTGCCAGCAGCGTAGGGACAGGGGGAACCGGGGAGCTGTTTTTT.

CDR3 nucleotides: TGTGCCAGCAGCTCTGTGCGGGGGGCTCCTAGCACAGATACGCAGTATTTT. Protein sequence: CASSSVRGAPSTDTQYF. The genes are TRBV7-3 and TRBJ2-3; the match to TRBD2 covers 8 bases. The ends lost 4 bases at V and 0 bases at J; junction bases unmatched: 9. Germline-derived CDR1 and CDR2 are SGHTA and FQGTGA. The CDR3 totals 17 residues.

The DNA of the CDR3 is TGTGCCAGCAGCCCAGCGGGGTACCGCACAGATACGCAGTATTTT. Its translation: CASSPAGYRTDTQYF. The chain links TRBV7-2 to TRBJ2-3; TRBD2 agrees at 7 bases. This CDR3 contains 15 residues. Germline V lookup: CDR1 SGHTA, CDR2 FQGNSA. Trimming removed 5 bases from V and 1 base from J; junction bases left unmatched: 6.

The chain is built from TRBV10-1 and TRBJ2-3, with TRBD2 matching 8 bases. The V gene end was trimmed by 4 bases and the J gene end by 9 bases; junction bases not matched to a gene: 18. From germline, CDR1 is WNHNN and CDR2 SYGVQD (reference sequence). The CDR3 contains 17 residues. The CDR3 loop is CASSGGPSGGPTTTQYF. As DNA, the CDR3 is TGCGCCAGCAGTGGAGGCCCAAGCGGGGGACCCACCACCACGCAGTATTTT.

A note on this clone: The same CDR3 also results from other DNA sequences found in this sample. The chain carries TRBV6-2 or TRBV6-3 and TRBJ2-3, with 10 bases identical to TRBD2. The CDR3 has 16 amino acids. V shed 0 bases, J shed 2 bases, and the junction held 2 bases outside the gene matches. The germline CDR1 and CDR2 sequences are MNHEY and SVGEGT. The CDR3 loop is CASSYSLAGVTDTQYF. DNA of the CDR3: TGTGCCAGCAGTTACTCCCTAGCGGGGGTCACAGATACGCAGTATTTT.

CDR3 coding DNA: TGTGCCAGCAGCTTAAGCCGGACATACAAAGAGACCCAGTACTTC. Amino acid sequence: CASSLSRTYKETQYF. The rearrangement links TRBV14 to TRBJ2-5, with a weak D call TRBD1 (5 bases). Germline V lookup: CDR1 SGHDN, CDR2 FVKESK. Deletions cut 5 bases from V and 3 bases from J, with 16 bases between. This CDR3 contains 15 residues.

The J gene is TRBJ2-2, the V gene TRBV2; TRBD2 agrees at 8 bases. Looked up from germline, CDR1 is SNHLY and CDR2 is FYNNEI. This CDR3 region has 16 residues. The V gene end was trimmed by 6 bases and the J gene end by 1 base; junction bases not matched to a gene: 7. In DNA form, the CDR3 reads TGTGCCAGCAGCCCGGCCCTAGCGGGGAACACCGGGGAGCTGTTTTTT. Its translation: CASSPALAGNTGELFF.

The J gene is TRBJ2-5, the V gene TRBV7-3; D is perhaps TRBD2 (6 bases). Germline CDR1 SGHTA, CDR2 FQGTGA. The CDR3 runs 13 residues. Between the trimmed V and J ends, which lost 2 bases and 3 bases, there was a span of 7 bases. CDR3 nucleotides: TGTGCCAGCAGCTTATGGGGGGAAGAGACCCAGTACTTC. Its protein is CASSLWGEETQYF.

The chain recombines TRBV28 with TRBJ2-2; 9 positions agree with TRBD2. V lost 3 bases, J lost 0 bases, and 2 bases stayed unmatched. There are 16 residues in the CDR3. CDR1 is MDHEN and CDR2 is SYDVKM in the germline V gene. CDR3 residues: CASSFASGANTGELFF. CDR3 DNA: TGTGCCAGCAGTTTTGCTAGCGGGGCGAACACCGGGGAGCTGTTTTTT.

The chain joins TRBV6-5 to TRBJ1-1; D unresolved. The CDR3 totals 12 residues. V was clipped by 1 base and J by 8 bases, with 8 bases between them. Germline CDR1 and CDR2: MNHEY and SVGAGI. The chain's CDR3 is CASSYLGKEAFF. DNA for the CDR3: TGTGCCAGCAGTTACTTGGGGAAGGAAGCTTTCTTT.

The J gene is TRBJ1-2, the V gene TRBV24-1, with 9 bases fitting TRBD1. CDR1 and CDR2 from the germline V gene are KGHDR and SFDVKD. This CDR3 contains 12 residues. The J segment lost 8 bases and the V segment lost 10 bases, leaving 7 bases of the junction unmatched. The CDR3 region is CATSGTGRGYTF. The CDR3, as DNA: TGTGCCACATCAGGGACAGGGAGGGGCTACACCTTC.

The CDR3 DNA is TGTGCCAGCAGCCATGGGTTGTTAGGGGTCAGCACAGATACGCAGTATTTT. Translated: CASSHGLLGVSTDTQYF. This sequence joins TRBV3-1 (or the pseudogene TRBV3-2) and TRBJ2-3, with D perhaps matching TRBD1 (5 bases). The CDR3 spans 17 residues. V gave up 3 bases and J gave up 0 bases, with 16 bases separating them. Germline V CDR1 and CDR2: LGHDT, YNNKEL (reference sequence).

The chain links TRBV15 to TRBJ1-5; a weak D match, TRBD1 (5 bases). The CDR3 runs 14 residues. V lost 6 bases and J 1 base, leaving 10 bases between the germline ends. Germline lookup yields CDR1 LNHNV and CDR2 YYDKDF (reference sequence). CDR3 sequence: CATRSPGSNQPQHF. DNA for the CDR3: TGTGCCACCAGGTCTCCAGGGAGCAATCAGCCCCAGCATTTT.